This T cell receptor beta chain was profiled in a study of PD-L1 blockade in urothelial cancer. Study at large: Blood was subjected to analysis at 3 weeks (second dose) and 6 weeks following treatment start.

Into every PCR, synthetic TCR analog templates were spiked. Sequenced by immunoSEQ multiplex PCR; TCRdb stores in-frame clones only, minus some. This sample carries 100,000 or so clones, 70% to 90% of them seen once, and the ten largest clones take about 2.4%. Losses at the gene ends were 3 bases for V and 9 bases for J; bases not matched to a gene: 5. The CDR3 contains 13 residues. Germline loops: CDR1 SGHTA, CDR2 FQGTGA. Locally advanced or metastatic urothelial carcinoma affected all patients. Each patient contributed between 1 and 8 total time points of blood mononuclear cells, pretreatment and during treatment.

Sequences were derived from PBMCs, sampled around atezolizumab (anti-PD-L1) treatment. This chain joins TRBV7-3 and TRBJ2-1; 7 bases line up with TRBD1. The clonotype was recovered from a man aged 50 to 59 with urothelial cancer. This chain's CDR3 is CASSFGTEGEQFF. CDR3 DNA: TGTGCCAGCAGCTTCGGGACAGAAGGTGAGCAGTTCTTC.